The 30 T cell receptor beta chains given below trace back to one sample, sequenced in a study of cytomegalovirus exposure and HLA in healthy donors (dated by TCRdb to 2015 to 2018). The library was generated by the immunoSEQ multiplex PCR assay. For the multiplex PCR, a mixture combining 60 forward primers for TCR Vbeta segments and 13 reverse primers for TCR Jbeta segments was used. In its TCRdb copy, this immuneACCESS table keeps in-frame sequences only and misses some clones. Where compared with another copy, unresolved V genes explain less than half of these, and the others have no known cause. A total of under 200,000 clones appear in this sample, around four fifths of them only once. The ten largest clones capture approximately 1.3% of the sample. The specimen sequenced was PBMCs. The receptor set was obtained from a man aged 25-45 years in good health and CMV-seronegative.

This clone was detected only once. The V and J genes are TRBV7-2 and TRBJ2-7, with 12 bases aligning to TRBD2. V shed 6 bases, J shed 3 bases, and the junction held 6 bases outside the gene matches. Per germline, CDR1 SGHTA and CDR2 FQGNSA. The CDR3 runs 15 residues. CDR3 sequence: CASRTGLAGIYEQYF. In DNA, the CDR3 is TGTGCCAGCAGAACTGGACTAGCGGGAATCTACGAGCAGTACTTC.

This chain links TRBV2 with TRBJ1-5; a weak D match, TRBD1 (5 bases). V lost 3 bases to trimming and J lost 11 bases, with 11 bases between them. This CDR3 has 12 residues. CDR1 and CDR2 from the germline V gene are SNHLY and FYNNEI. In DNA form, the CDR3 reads TGTGCCAGCAGTGACGGGGGATTAGCCCAGCATTTT. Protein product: CASSDGGLAQHF.

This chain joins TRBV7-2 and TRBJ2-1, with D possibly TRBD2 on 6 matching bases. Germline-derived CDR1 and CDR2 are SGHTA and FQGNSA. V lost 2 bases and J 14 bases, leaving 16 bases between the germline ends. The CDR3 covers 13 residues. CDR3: CASSLRDREREFF. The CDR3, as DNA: TGTGCCAGCAGCTTACGGGACCGGGAGAGGGAGTTCTTC.

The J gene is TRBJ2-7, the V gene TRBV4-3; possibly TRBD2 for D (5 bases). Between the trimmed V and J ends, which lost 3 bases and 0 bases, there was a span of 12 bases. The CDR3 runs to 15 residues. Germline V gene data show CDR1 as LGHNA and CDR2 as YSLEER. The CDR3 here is CASSQDSGYSYEQYF. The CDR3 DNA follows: TGCGCCAGCAGCCAGGACTCTGGGTACTCCTACGAGCAGTACTTC.

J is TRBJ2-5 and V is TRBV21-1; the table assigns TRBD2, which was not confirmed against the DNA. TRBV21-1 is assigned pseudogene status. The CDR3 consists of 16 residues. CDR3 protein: CASSKVAGREEETQYF. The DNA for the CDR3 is TGTGCCAGCAGCAAAGTAGCGGGCAGGGAAGAGGAGACCCAGTACTTC.

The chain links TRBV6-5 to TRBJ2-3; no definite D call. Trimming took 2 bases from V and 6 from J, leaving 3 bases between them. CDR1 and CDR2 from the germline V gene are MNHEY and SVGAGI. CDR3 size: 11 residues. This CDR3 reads CASSYQDTQYF. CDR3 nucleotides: TGTGCCAGCAGTTACCAGGATACGCAGTATTTT.

The chain's CDR3 is CASNKRAGQNQPQHF. The CDR3 region has the DNA TGTGCCAGCAATAAACGGGCAGGGCAAAATCAGCCCCAGCATTTT. The chain combines TRBV28 with TRBJ1-5; possible D gene TRBD1, 5 bases. Trimming stripped 7 bases from V and 4 bases from J, with 17 bases between. The CDR3 is 15 amino acids. Per the germline V gene, CDR1 is MDHEN and CDR2 is SYDVKM.

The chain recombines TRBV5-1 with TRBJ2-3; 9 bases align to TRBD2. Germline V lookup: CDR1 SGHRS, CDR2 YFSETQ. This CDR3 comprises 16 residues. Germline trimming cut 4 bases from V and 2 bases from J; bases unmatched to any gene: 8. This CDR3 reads CASSLVAGANTDTQYF. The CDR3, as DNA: TGCGCCAGCAGCCTAGTAGCGGGGGCCAACACAGATACGCAGTATTTT.

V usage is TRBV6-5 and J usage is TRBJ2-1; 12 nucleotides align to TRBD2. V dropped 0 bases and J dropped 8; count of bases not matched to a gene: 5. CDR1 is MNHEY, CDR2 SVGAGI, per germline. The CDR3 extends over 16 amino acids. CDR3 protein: CASSYSTSGRGDEQFF. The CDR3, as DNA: TGTGCCAGCAGTTACTCGACTAGCGGGAGAGGCGATGAGCAGTTCTTC.

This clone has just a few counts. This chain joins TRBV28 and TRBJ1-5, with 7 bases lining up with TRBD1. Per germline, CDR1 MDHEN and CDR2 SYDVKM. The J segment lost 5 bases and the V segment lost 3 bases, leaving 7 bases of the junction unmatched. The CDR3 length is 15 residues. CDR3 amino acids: CASSFRQGGDQPQHF. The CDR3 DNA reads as TGTGCCAGCAGTTTTCGACAGGGTGGAGATCAGCCCCAGCATTTT.

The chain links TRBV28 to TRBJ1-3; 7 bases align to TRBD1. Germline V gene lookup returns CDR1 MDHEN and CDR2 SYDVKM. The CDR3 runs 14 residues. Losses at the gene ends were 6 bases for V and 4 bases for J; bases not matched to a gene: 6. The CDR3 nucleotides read TGTGCCAGCAGCCACAGGGGACCCGGAAACACCATATATTTT. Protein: CASSHRGPGNTIYF.

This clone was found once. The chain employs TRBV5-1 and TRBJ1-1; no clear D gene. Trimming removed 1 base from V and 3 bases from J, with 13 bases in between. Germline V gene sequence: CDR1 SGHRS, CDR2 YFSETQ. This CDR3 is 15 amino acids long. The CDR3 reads CASSLFLSEDTEAFF. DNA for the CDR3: TGCGCCAGCAGCTTGTTTTTAAGCGAGGACACTGAAGCTTTCTTT.

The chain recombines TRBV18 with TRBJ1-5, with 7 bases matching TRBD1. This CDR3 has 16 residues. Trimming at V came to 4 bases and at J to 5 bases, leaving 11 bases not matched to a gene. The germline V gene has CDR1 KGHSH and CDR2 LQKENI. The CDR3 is CASSRPGQAGDQPQHF. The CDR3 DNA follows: TGTGCCAGCTCACGACCCGGACAGGCTGGAGATCAGCCCCAGCATTTT.

CDR3 coding DNA: TGTGCCAGTAGTATAGCGGCGGGACCGGGGGATACGCAGTATTTT. Its protein product is CASSIAAGPGDTQYF. The rearrangement links TRBV19 to TRBJ2-3, with D perhaps matching TRBD2 (6 bases). The germline gives CDR1 LNHDA, CDR2 SQIVND (reference sequence). This CDR3 is built from 15 residues. The V and J ends lost 1 base and 6 bases respectively, with 14 bases between them.

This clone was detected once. CDR3 DNA sequence: TGTGCCAGCAGCTTAGGGCAGGGTCGAAACTATGGCTACACCTTC. This encodes CASSLGQGRNYGYTF. The rearrangement links TRBV7-2 to TRBJ1-2; possibly TRBD1 for D (5 bases). V was clipped by 1 base and J by 2 bases, with 11 bases between them. The germline V gene has CDR1 SGHTA and CDR2 FQGNSA. The CDR3 spans 15 residues.

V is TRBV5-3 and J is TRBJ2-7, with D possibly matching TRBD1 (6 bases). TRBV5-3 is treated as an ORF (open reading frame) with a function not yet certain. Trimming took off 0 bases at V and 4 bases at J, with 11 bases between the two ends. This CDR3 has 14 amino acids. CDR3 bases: TGTGCCAGAAGCTTGGGGGGGCCCAGATACGAGCAGTACTTC. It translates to CARSLGGPRYEQYF.

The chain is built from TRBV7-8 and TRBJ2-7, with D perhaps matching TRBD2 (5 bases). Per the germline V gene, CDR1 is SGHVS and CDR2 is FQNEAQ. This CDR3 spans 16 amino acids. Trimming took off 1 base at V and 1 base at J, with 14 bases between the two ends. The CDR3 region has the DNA TGTGCCAGCAGCTTAGGGCGGCTAGCAGAATCCTACGAGCAGTACTTC. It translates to CASSLGRLAESYEQYF.

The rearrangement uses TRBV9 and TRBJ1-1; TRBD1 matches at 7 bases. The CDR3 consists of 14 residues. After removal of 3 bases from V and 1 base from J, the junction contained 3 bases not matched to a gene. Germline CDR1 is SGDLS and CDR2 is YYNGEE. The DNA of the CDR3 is TGTGCCAGCAGCGCGGGGACAGCGAACACTGAAGCTTTCTTT. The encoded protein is CASSAGTANTEAFF.

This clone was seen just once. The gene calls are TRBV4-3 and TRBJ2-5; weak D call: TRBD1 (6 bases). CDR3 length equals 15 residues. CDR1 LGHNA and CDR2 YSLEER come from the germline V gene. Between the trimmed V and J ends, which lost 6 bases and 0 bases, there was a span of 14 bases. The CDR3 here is CASSSGVWDQETQYF. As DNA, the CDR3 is TGCGCCAGCAGTTCAGGGGTATGGGACCAAGAGACCCAGTACTTC.

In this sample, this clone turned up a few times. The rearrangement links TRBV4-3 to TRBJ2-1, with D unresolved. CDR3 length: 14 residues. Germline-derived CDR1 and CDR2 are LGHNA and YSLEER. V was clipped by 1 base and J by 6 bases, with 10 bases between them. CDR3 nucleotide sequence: TGCGCCAGCAGCCAAGGGAACAGTCCCAATGAGCAGTTCTTC. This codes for CASSQGNSPNEQFF.

The CDR3 here is CASSVEPGGYTF. In DNA, the CDR3 is TGTGCCAGCAGCGTAGAACCGGGTGGCTACACCTTC. The rearrangement uses TRBV9 and TRBJ1-2; D uncertain. Trimming took off 0 bases at V and 7 bases at J, with 7 bases between the two ends. The CDR3 runs to 12 residues. Per germline, CDR1 SGDLS and CDR2 YYNGEE.

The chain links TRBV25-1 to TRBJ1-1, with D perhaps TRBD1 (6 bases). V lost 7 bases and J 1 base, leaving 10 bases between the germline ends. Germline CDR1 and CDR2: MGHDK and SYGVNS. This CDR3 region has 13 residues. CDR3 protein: CASKLQGNTEAFF. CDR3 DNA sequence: TGTGCCAGCAAATTACAGGGGAACACTGAAGCTTTCTTT.

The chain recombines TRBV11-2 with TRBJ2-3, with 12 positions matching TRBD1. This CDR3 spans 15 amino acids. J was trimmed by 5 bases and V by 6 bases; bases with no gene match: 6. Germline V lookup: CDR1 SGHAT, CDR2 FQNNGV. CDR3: CASRQGQGARDTQYF. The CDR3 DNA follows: TGTGCCAGCAGACAGGGACAGGGGGCAAGAGATACGCAGTATTTT.

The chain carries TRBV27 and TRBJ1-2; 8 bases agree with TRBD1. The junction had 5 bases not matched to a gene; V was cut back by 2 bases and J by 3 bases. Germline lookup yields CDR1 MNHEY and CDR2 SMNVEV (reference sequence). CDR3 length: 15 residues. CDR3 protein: CASSLKQGGDYGYTF. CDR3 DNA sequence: TGTGCCAGCAGTTTAAAACAGGGGGGCGACTATGGCTACACCTTC.

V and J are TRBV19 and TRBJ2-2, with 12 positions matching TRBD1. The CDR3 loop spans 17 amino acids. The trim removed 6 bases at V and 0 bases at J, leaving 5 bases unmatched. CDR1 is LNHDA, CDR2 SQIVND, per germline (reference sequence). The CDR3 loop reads CASRGTGGASNTGELFF. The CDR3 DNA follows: TGTGCCAGTAGGGGGACAGGGGGCGCCTCGAACACCGGGGAGCTGTTTTTT.

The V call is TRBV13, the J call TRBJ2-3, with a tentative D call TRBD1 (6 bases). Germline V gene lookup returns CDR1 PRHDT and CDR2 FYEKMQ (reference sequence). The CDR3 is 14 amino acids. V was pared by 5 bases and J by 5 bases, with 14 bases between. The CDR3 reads CASSRRPQGDTQYF. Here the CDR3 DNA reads TGTGCCAGCAGCCGTCGCCCACAGGGAGATACGCAGTATTTT. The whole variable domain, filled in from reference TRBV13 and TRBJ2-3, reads AAGVIQSPRHLIKEKRETATLKCYPIPRHDTVYWYQQGPGQDPQFLISFYEKMQSDKGSIPDRFSAQQFSDYHSELNMSSLELGDSALYFCASSRRPQGDTQYFGPGTRLTVL.

The chain's CDR3 is CASSLVSTGVSYEQYF. The CDR3 bases are TGCGCCAGCAGCTTGGTGAGCACAGGGGTCTCCTACGAGCAGTACTTC. The chain joins TRBV5-1 to TRBJ2-7, with TRBD1 identical over 7 bases. V was pared by 0 bases and J by 0 bases, with 6 bases of the junction left unmatched. The CDR3 is 16 amino acids. Germline V gene sequence: CDR1 SGHRS, CDR2 YFSETQ.

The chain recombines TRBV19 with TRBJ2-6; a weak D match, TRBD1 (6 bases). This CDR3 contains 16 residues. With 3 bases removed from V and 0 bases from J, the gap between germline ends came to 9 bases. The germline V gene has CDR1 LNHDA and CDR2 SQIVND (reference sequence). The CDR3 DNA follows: TGTGCCAGTAGTATTACGGACAGCTCTGGGGCCAACGTCCTGACTTTC. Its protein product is CASSITDSSGANVLTF.

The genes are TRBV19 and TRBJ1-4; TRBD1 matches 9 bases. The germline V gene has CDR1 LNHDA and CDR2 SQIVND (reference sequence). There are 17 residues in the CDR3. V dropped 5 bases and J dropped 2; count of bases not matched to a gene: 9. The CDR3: CASSDPGQGFTNEKLFF. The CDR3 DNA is TGTGCCAGTAGTGATCCAGGACAGGGGTTCACTAATGAAAAACTGTTTTTT. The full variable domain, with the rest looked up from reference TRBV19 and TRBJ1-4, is DGGITQSPKYLFRKEGQNVTLSCEQNLNHDAMYWYRQDPGQGLRLIYYSQIVNDFQKGDIAEGYSVSREKKESFPLTVTSAQKNPTAFYLCASSDPGQGFTNEKLFFGSGTQLSVL.

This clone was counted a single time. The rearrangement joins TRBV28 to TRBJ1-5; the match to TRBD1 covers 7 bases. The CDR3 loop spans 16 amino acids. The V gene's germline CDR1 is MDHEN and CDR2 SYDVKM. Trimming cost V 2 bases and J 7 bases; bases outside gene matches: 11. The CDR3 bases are TGTGCCAGCAGTTTAAGCGGACCAGGGGGTGGCCAGCCCCAGCATTTT. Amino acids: CASSLSGPGGGQPQHF.